This T cell receptor beta chain emerged from a study of sequential checkpoint blockade in melanoma. Treatment given: randomized to nivolumab then ipilimumab (arm A) or the reverse (arm B). Looked up from germline, CDR1 is LNHDA and CDR2 is SQIVND (reference sequence). The CDR3 length is 17 residues. V lost 0 bases to trimming and J lost 4 bases; unmatched junction nucleotides: 5. Repertoires were generated with immunoSEQ multiplex PCR, while TCRdb's copy carries only in-frame clones and drops some. The sample has 12,000 to 15,000 clones, about 55% seen once. This clone was counted a few times. The chain is built from TRBV19 and TRBJ1-5; TRBD1 matches at 11 bases. This clonotype was sampled from a human donor with melanoma. Sequencing was performed on CD8+ T cells sorted from blood (inferred from file names), taken from a patient given nivolumab and ipilimumab in sequence. This CDR3 reads CASSIDSGTGGNQPQHF. CDR3 nucleotide sequence: TGTGCCAGTAGTATAGACTCCGGGACAGGGGGAAATCAGCCCCAGCATTTT.